Included here is one T cell receptor (beta chain) sequence, with context. Its matching antigen is unknown. The germline V gene encodes CDR1 MRHNA and CDR2 SNTAGT. Trimming removed 3 bases from V and 10 bases from J, with 10 bases in between. This CDR3 spans 13 amino acids. One entry per CDR3 protein results from TCRdb running MiXCR on the 5' RACE reads. This table holds approximately 890,000 distinct CDR3 sequences, about 12% found once. This specimen comes from a study of identical twins. Whole-study findings and limits: In zero-insertion analyses, partial confounding could arise from invariant MAIT and iNKT cells.

This same sample was also part of a study on yellow fever vaccine responses in identical twins.

The chain links TRBV6-4 to TRBJ1-6; possible D gene TRBD1, 6 bases. This clonotype was obtained from a woman between 18 and 30 years old in good health. The source material was PBMCs. The CDR3 DNA reads as TGTGCCAGCAGTGAGGCGAGGGGGTCACCCCTCCACTTT. This sequence encodes CASSEARGSPLHF.